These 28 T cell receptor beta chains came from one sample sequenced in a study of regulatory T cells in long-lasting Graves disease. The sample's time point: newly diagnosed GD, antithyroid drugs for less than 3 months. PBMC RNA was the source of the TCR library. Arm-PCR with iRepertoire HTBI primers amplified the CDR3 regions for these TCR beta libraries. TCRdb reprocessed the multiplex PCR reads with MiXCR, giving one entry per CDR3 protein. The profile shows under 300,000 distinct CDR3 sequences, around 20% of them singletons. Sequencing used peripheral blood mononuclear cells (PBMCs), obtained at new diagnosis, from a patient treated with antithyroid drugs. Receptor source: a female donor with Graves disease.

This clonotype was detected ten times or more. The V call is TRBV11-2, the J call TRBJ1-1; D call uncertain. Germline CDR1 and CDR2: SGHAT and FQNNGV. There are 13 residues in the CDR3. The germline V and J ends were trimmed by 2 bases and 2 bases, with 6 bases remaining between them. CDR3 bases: TGTGCCAGCAGCTTAAGGGCTAACACTGAAGCTTTCTTT. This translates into CASSLRANTEAFF.

CDR3 loop: CASSFKGAGTGELFF. In nucleotides, the CDR3 is TGTGCCAGCAGCTTCAAGGGGGCGGGCACCGGGGAGCTGTTTTTT. The chain couples TRBV5-4 to TRBJ2-2; 7 bases agree with TRBD1. Trimming cost V 2 bases and J 4 bases; bases outside gene matches: 5. The CDR3 extends over 15 amino acids. CDR1 is SGHNT, CDR2 YYREEE, per germline (reference sequence).

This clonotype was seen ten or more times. This CDR3 reads CASRSWSSYGKLFF. In DNA, the CDR3 is TGTGCCAGCAGGTCTTGGTCTTCTTACGGAAAACTGTTTTTT. This chain uses TRBV2 with TRBJ1-4; D gene ambiguous. This CDR3 spans 14 amino acids. V dropped 6 bases and J dropped 10 bases, with 18 bases sitting between them. The germline gives CDR1 SNHLY, CDR2 FYNNEI.

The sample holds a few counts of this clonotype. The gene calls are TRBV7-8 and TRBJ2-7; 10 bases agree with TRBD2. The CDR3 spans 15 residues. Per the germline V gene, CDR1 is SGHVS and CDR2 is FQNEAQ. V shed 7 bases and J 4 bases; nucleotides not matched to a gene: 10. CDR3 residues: CASTPSGRAGYEQYF. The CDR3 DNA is TGTGCCAGCACCCCAAGCGGGAGGGCCGGGTACGAGCAGTACTTC.

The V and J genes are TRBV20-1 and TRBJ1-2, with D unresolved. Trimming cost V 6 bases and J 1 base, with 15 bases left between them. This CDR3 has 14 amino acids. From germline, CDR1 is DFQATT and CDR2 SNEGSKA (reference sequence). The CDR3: CSALTPGSNYGYTF. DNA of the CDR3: TGCAGTGCCCTAACTCCGGGCAGTAACTATGGCTACACCTTC.

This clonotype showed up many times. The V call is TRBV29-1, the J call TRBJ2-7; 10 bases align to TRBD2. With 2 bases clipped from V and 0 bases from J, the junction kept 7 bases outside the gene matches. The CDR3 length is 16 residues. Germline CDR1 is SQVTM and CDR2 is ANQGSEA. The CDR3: CSVESSGSGISYEQYF. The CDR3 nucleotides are TGCAGCGTTGAATCTAGCGGGAGCGGGATCTCCTACGAGCAGTACTTC.

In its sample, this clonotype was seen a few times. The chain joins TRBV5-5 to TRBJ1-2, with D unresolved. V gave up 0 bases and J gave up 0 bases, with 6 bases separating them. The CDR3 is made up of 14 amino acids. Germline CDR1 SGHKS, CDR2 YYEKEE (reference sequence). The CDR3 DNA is TGTGCCAGCAGCTTGGACGGTACTAACTATGGCTACACCTTC. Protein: CASSLDGTNYGYTF.

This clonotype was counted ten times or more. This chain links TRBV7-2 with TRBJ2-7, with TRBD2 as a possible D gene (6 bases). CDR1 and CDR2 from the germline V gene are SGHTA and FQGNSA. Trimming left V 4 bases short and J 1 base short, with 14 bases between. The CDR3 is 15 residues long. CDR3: CASSSSGLNSYEQYF. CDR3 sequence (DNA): TGTGCCAGCAGCTCCTCGGGACTGAATTCCTACGAGCAGTACTTC.

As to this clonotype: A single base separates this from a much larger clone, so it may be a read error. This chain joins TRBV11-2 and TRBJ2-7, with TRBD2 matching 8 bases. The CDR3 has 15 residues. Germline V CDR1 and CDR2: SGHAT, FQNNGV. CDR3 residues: CASSLDGGAWHEQYF. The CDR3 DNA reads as TGCGCCAGCAGCTTGGACGGGGGGGCTTGGCACGAGCAGTACTTC.

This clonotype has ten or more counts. This CDR3 is CASSVGPGEGNQPQHF. In DNA form, the CDR3 reads TGTGCCAGCAGCGTGGGCCCAGGGGAGGGCAATCAGCCCCAGCATTTT. The V and J genes are TRBV9 and TRBJ1-5, with a weak D call TRBD1 (6 bases). The germline V gene has CDR1 SGDLS and CDR2 YYNGEE. The length of the CDR3 is 16 residues. V lost 2 bases and J lost 2, with 14 bases in between.

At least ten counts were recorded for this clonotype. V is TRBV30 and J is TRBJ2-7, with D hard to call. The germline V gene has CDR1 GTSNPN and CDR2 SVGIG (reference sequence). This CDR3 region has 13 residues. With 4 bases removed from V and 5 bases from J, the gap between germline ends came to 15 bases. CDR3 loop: CAWTHFRVDEQYF. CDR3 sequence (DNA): TGTGCCTGGACCCACTTTAGGGTCGACGAGCAGTACTTC.

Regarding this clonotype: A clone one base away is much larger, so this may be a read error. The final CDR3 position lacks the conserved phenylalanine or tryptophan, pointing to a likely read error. The CDR3 here is CATSDLPGRENTGELFS. CDR3 sequence (DNA): TGTGCCACCAGTGATTTGCCCGGACGGGAGAACACCGGGGAGCTGTTTTCT. The J gene is TRBJ2-2, the V gene TRBV24-1; possible D gene TRBD2, 5 bases. CDR3 length: 17 amino acids. V was trimmed by 0 bases and J by 1 base, leaving 11 bases between them. Germline assignment: CDR1 KGHDR and CDR2 SFDVKD.

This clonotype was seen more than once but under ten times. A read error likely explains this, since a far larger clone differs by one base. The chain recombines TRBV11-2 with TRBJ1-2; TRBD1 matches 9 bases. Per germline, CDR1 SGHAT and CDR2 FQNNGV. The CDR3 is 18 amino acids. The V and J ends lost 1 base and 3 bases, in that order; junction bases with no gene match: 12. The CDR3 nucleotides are TGTGCCAGCAGCTTAGTGCTGGGACAGGGAGGGTTGGACTATGGCTACACCTTC. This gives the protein CASSLVLGQGGLDYGYTF.

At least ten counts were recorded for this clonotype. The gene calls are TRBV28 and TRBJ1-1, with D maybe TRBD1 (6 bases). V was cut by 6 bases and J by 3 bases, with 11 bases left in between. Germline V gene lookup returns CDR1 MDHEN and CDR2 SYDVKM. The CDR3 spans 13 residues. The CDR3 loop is CASRRDRYTEAFF. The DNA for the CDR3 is TGTGCCAGCAGGCGTGACAGGTACACTGAAGCTTTCTTT.

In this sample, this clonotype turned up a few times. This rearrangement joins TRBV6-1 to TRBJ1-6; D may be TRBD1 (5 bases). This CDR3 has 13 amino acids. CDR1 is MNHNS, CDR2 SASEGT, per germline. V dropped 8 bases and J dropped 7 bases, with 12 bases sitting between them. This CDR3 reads CASGGTENSPLHF. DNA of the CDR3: TGTGCCAGCGGCGGGACGGAGAATTCACCCCTCCACTTT.

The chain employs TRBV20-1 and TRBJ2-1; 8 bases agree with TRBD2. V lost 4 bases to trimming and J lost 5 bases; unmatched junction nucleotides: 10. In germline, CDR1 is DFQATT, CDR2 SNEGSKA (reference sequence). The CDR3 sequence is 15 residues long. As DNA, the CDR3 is TGCAGTGCTACCTATATCAGCGGGAGACACAATGAGCAGTTCTTC. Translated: CSATYISGRHNEQFF.

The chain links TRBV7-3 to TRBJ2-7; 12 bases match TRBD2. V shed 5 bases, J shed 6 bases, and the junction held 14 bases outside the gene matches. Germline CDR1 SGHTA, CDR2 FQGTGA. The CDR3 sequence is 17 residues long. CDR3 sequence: CASSTLLAGGPWGEQYF. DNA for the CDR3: TGTGCCAGCAGCACCCTGCTAGCGGGAGGGCCCTGGGGCGAGCAGTACTTC.

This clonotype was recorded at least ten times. DNA for the CDR3: TGTGCCAGCAGCTCGGGGACAGGGTTCGGCTACACCTTC. Encoded protein: CASSSGTGFGYTF. The rearrangement uses TRBV11-3 and TRBJ1-2, with TRBD1 matching 9 bases. The CDR3 is 13 amino acids. Per germline, CDR1 SGHNT and CDR2 YENEEA. With 4 bases clipped from V and 8 bases from J, the junction kept 5 bases outside the gene matches.

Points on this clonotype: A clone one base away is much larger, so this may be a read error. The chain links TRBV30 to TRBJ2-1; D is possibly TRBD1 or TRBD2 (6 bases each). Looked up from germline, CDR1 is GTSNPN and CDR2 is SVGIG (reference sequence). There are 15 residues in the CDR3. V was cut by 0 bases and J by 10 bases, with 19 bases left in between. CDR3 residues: CAWSVPWRGYYEQFF. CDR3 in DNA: TGTGCCTGGAGTGTACCCTGGAGGGGGTACTACGAGCAGTTCTTC.

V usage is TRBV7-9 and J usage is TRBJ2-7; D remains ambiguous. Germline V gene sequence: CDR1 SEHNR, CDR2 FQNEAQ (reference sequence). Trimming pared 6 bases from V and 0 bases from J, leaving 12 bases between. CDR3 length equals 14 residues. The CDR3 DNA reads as TGTGCCAGCAGTTTTGGGGTTTACTCCTACGAGCAGTACTTC. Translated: CASSFGVYSYEQYF.

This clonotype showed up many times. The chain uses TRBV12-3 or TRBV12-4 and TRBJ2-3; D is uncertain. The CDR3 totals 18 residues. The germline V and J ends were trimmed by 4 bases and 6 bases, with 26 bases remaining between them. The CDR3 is CASSSFRTYGLSFDTQYF. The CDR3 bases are TGTGCCAGCAGTTCTTTTCGGACGTACGGCCTATCCTTCGATACGCAGTATTTT.

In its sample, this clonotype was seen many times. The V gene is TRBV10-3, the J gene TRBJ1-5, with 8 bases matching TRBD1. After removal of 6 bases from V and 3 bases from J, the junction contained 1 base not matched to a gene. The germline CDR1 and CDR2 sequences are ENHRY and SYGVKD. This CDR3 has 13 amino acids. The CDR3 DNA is TGTGCCATCAGGGGACAGGTCAATCAGCCCCAGCATTTT. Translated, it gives CAIRGQVNQPQHF.

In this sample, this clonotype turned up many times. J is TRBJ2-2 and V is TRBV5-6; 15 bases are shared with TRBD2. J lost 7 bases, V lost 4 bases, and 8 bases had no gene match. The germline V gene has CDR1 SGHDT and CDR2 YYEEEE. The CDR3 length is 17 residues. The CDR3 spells CASSPTGLAGGGGELFF. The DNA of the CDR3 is TGTGCCAGCAGCCCCACGGGACTAGCGGGAGGTGGCGGGGAGCTGTTTTTT.

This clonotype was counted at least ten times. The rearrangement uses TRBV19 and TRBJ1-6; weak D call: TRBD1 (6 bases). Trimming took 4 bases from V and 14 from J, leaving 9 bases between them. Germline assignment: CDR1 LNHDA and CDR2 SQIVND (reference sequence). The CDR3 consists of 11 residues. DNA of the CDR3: TGTGCCAGTAGTAGCCGGGACACCCTCCACTTT. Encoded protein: CASSSRDTLHF.

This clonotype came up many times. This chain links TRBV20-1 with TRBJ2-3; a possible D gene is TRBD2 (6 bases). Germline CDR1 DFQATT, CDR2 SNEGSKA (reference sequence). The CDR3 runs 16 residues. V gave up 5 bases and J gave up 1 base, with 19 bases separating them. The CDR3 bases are TGCAGTGCTCCCGACGAAGCGGGTCCCCGCACAGATACGCAGTATTTT. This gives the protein CSAPDEAGPRTDTQYF.

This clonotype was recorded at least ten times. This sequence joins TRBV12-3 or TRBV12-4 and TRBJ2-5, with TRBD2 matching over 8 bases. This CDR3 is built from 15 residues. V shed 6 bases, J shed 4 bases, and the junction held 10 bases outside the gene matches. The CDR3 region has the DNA TGTGCCAGCAGCCAAACTAGCGGAGGGGGAGAGACCCAGTACTTC. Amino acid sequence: CASSQTSGGGETQYF.

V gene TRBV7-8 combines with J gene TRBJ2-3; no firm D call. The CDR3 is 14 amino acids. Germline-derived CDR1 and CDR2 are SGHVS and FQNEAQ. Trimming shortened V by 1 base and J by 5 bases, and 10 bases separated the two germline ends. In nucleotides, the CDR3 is TGTGCCAGCAGCTTAGGATCCCGGCAAGATACGCAGTATTTT. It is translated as CASSLGSRQDTQYF.

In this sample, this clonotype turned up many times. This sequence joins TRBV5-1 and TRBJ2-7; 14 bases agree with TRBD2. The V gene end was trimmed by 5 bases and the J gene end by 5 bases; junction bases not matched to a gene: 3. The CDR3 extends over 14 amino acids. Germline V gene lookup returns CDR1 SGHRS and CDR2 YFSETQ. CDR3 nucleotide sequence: TGCGCCAGCAGGTCGGGACTAGCGGGAGACGAGCAGTACTTC. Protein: CASRSGLAGDEQYF.